This TCR beta chain was documented in a study of CD8+ T cells in alopecia areata. Sequencing templates came from extracted RNA that was reverse transcribed into cDNA. TCRdb keeps only in-frame clones here, not all; method: immunoSEQ multiplex PCR. This table holds about 140,000 clones, roughly 61% found once. V was cut by 7 bases and J by 1 base, with 11 bases left in between. The CDR3 has 14 residues. The germline V gene has CDR1 MNHEY and CDR2 SMNVEV (reference sequence). Study-level points and caveats: Researchers reported that TCR sharing among patients proved less clear than in mice, possibly HLA-linked. Normal skin's resident alphabeta T cells are sequenced alongside lesional scalp T cells.

Alopecia areata patients had lesional scalp punch biopsies and peripheral blood taken from them. Points on this clone: Its antigen is as yet unknown.

The source of this sequence is a human donor with alopecia areata. This chain joins TRBV27 and TRBJ2-1; maybe TRBD2 (6 bases). Material: CD4+ T cells sorted from blood, obtained at week 0. The CDR3 here is CASTVSGSYNEQFF. For the CDR3, the DNA is TGTGCCAGCACCGTTAGCGGATCCTACAATGAGCAGTTCTTC.